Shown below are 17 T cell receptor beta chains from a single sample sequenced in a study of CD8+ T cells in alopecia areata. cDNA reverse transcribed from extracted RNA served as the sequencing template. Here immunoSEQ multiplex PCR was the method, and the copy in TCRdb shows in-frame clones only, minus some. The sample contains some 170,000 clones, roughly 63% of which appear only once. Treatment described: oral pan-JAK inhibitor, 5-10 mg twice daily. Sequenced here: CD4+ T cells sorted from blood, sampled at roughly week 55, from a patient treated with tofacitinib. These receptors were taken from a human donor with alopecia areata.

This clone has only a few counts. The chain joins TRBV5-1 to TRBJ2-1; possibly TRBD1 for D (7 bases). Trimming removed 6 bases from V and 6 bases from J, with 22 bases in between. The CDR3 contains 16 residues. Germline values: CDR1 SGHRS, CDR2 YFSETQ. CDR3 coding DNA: TGCGCCAGCAATTGGGGAGGAGGGACAGTGGGCAATGAGCAGTTCTTC. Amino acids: CASNWGGGTVGNEQFF.

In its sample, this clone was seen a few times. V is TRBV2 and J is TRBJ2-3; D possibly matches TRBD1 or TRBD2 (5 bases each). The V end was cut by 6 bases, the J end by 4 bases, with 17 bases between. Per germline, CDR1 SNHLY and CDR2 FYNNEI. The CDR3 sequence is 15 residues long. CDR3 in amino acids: CASSSNGDLSDTQYF. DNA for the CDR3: TGTGCCAGCAGCTCTAATGGGGACCTATCAGATACGCAGTATTTT. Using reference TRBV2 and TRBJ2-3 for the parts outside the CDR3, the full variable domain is EPEVTQTPSHQVTQMGQEVILRCVPISNHLYFYWYRQILGQKVEFLVSFYNNEISEKSEIFDDQFSVERPDGSNFTLKIRSTKLEDSAMYFCASSSNGDLSDTQYFGPGTRLTVL.

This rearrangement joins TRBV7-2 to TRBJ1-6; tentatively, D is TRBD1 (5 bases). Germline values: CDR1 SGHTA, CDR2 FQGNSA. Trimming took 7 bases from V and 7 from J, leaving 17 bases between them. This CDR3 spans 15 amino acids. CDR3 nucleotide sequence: TGTGCCAGCAACCAAGACCGACAGAGAAATTCACCCCTCCACTTT. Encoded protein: CASNQDRQRNSPLHF.

This CDR3 is CATAFIPQSLGFQETQYF. The CDR3 DNA sequence: TGTGCCACCGCTTTTATTCCACAGTCTCTGGGGTTTCAAGAGACCCAGTACTTC. The chain couples TRBV28 to TRBJ2-5, with D uncertain. CDR3 length: 18 amino acids. Germline lookup yields CDR1 MDHEN and CDR2 SYDVKM. V was shortened by 10 bases and J by 2 bases, with 29 bases between the two germline ends.

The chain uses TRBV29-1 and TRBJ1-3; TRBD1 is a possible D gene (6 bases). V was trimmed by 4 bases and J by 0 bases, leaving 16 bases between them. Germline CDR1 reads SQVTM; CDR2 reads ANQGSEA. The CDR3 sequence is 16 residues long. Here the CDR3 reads CSVGDTDHLSGNTIYF. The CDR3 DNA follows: TGCAGCGTTGGGGACACAGATCATCTCTCTGGAAACACCATATATTTT.

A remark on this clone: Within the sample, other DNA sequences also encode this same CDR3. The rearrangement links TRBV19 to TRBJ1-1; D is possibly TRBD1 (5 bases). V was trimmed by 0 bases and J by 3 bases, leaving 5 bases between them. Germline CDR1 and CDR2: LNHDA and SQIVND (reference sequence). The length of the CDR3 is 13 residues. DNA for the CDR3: TGTGCCAGTAGTATAGACAGGGACACTGAAGCTTTCTTT. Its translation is CASSIDRDTEAFF. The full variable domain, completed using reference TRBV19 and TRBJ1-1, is DGGITQSPKYLFRKEGQNVTLSCEQNLNHDAMYWYRQDPGQGLRLIYYSQIVNDFQKGDIAEGYSVSREKKESFPLTVTSAQKNPTAFYLCASSIDRDTEAFFGQGTRLTVV.

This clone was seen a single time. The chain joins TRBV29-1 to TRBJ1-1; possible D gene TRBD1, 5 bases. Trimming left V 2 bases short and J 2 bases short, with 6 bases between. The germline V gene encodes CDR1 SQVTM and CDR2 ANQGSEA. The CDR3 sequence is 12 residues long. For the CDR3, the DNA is TGCAGCGTTGAATGGGGCAACACTGAAGCTTTCTTT. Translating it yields CSVEWGNTEAFF.

CDR3 loop: CASSWDGQGLNIQYF. CDR3 sequence (DNA): TGCGCCAGCAGCTGGGACGGACAGGGGCTAAACATTCAGTACTTC. The chain couples TRBV5-1 to TRBJ2-4, with 9 bases aligning to TRBD1. V gave up 3 bases and J gave up 6 bases; unmatched junction bases: 7. The germline gives CDR1 SGHRS, CDR2 YFSETQ. This CDR3 has 15 residues.

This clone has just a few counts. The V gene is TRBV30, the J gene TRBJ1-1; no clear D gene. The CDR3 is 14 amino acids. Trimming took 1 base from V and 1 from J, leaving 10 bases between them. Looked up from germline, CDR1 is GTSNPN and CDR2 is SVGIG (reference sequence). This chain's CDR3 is CAWSGLQTNTEAFF. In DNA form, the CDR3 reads TGTGCCTGGAGTGGTCTCCAGACGAACACTGAAGCTTTCTTT. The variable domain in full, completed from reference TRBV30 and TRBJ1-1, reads SQTIHQWPATLVQPVGSPLSLECTVEGTSNPNLYWYRQAAGRGLQLLFYSVGIGQISSEVPQNLSASRPQDRQFILSSKKLLLSDSGFYLCAWSGLQTNTEAFFGQGTRLTVV.

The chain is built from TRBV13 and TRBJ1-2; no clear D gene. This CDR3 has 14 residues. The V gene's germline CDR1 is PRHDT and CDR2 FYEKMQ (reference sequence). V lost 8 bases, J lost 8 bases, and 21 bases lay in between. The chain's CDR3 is CASQKRRPRTGYTF. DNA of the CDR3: TGTGCCAGCCAAAAAAGACGTCCACGGACGGGCTACACCTTC.

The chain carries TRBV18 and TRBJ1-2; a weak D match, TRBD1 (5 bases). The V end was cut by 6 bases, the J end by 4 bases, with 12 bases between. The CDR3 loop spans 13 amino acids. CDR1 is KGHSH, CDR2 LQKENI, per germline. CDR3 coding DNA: TGTGCCAGCTCCGGGACGCAGGTCTATGGCTACACCTTC. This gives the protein CASSGTQVYGYTF.

The CDR3 region is CASTPGSYNSPLHF. CDR3 coding DNA: TGTGCCAGCACACCGGGGTCCTATAATTCACCCCTCCACTTT. This sequence joins TRBV6-1 and TRBJ1-6; D gene uncertain. The V gene lost 7 bases and the J gene lost 1 base, with 8 bases spanning the gap. CDR3 size: 14 residues. CDR1 and CDR2 (germline): MNHNS, SASEGT.

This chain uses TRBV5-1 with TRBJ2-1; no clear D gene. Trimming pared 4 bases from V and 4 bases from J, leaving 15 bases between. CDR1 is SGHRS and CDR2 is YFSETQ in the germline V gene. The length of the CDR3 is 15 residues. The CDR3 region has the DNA TGCGCCAGCAGCGTCGGACCAACCCATTACAATGAGCAGTTCTTC. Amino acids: CASSVGPTHYNEQFF. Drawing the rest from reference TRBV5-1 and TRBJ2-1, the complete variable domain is KAGVTQTPRYLIKTRGQQVTLSCSPISGHRSVSWYQQTPGQGLQFLFEYFSETQRNKGNFPGRFSGRQFSNSRSEMNVSTLELGDSALYLCASSVGPTHYNEQFFGPGTRLTVL.

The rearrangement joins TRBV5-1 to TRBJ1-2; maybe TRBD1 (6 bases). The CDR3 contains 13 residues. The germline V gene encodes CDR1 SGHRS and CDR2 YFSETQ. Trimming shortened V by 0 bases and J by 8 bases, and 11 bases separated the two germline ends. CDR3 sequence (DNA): TGCGCCAGCAGCTTGGTGGCAGGGGAAGGCTACACCTTC. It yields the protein CASSLVAGEGYTF.

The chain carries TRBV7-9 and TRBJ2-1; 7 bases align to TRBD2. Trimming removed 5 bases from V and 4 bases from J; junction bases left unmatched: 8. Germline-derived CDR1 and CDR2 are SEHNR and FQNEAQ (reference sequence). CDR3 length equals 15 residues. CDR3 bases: TGTGCCAGCAGCCCCTCGGGGGAGGGGTACAATGAGCAGTTCTTC. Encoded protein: CASSPSGEGYNEQFF.

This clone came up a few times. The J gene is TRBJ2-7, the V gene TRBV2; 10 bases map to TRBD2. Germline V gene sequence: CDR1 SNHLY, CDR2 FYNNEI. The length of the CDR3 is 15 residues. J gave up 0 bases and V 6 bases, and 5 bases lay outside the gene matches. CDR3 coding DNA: TGTGCCAGCAGGAGTCTAGCGGGGGACTCCTACGAGCAGTACTTC. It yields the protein CASRSLAGDSYEQYF.

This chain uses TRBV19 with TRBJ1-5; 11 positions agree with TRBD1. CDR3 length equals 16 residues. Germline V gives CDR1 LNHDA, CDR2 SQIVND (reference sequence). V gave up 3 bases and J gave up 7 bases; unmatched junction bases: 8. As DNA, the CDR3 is TGTGCCAGTAGTATTGGAGCGGGACAGGGGGAACAGCCCCAGCATTTT. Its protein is CASSIGAGQGEQPQHF.